This TCR beta chain came from a study of blood T cell repertoires in COVID-19. Looking at the study overall: The United States, Italy and Spain provided the acute and convalescent COVID-19 samples. PBMCs, B-cell-depleted T cells, or T cells were the source of the cDNA or gDNA that made up the material.

Original data processing: Amplification with reference gene primers provided the estimates of nucleated cell counts. Produced via immunoSEQ multiplex PCR; TCRdb's table is partial and in-frame only. V, J and clone size were drawn from that table, and D and trimming were deduced from the DNA. The sample has just under 350,000 clones; almost 90% are singletons. One Seattle source followed patients from active infection through their disease course. The specimen was peripheral blood. This sequence originates from a woman between 65 and 79 years old with COVID-19, enrolled during active disease.

The CDR3 loop is CASESGNYGYTF. CDR3 coding DNA: TGTGCCAGCGAGTCGGGAAACTATGGCTACACCTTC. V gene TRBV19 combines with J gene TRBJ1-2; unclear D gene. Germline lookup yields CDR1 LNHDA and CDR2 SQIVND (reference sequence). V lost 9 bases and J 2 bases, leaving 10 bases between the germline ends. CDR3 length equals 12 residues.